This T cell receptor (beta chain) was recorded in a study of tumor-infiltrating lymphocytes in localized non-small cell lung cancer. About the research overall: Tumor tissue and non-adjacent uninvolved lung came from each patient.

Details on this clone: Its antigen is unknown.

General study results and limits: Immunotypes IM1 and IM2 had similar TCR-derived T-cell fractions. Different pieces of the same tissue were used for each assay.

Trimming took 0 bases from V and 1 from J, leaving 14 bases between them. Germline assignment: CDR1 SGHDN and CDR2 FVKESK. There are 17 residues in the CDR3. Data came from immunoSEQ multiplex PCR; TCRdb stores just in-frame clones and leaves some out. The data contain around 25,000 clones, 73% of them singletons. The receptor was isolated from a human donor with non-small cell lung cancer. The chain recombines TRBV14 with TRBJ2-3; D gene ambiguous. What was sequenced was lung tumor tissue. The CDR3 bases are TGTGCCAGCAGCCAAGATCCCCGGGCCCGGGGCACAGATACGCAGTATTTT. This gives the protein CASSQDPRARGTDTQYF.